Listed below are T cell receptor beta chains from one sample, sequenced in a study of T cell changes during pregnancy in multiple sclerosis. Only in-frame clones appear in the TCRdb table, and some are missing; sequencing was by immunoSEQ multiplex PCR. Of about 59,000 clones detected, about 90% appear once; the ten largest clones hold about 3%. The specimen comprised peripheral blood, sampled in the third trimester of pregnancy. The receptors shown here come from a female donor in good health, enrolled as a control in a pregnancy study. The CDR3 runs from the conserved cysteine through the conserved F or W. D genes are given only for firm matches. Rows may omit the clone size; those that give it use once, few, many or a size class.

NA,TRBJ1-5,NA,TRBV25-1,CASSGPGTGDQPQHF,TGTGCCAGCAGTGGACCCGGGACGGGAGATCAGCCCCAGCATTTT
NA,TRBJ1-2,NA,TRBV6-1,CASSEAGPYYGYTF,TGTGCCAGCAGTGAAGCCGGTCCGTACTATGGCTACACCTTC
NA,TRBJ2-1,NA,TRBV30,CAWNQGSSYNEQFF,TGTGCCTGGAACCAGGGGAGCTCCTACAATGAGCAGTTCTTC
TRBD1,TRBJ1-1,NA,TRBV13,CASSLPRTGGDTEAFF,TGTGCCAGCAGCTTGCCCCGGACAGGAGGGGACACTGAAGCTTTCTTT
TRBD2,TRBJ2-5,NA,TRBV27,CATFVGGRAGETQYF,TGTGCCACGTTTGTGGGCGGGAGGGCCGGAGAGACCCAGTACTTC
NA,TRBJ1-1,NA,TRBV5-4,CASSPPRQQNTEAFF,TGTGCCAGCAGCCCCCCTAGACAGCAGAACACTGAAGCTTTCTTT
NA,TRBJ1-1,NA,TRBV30,CAWSSPRPGMTEAFF,TGTGCCTGGAGCTCACCACGTCCGGGGATGACTGAAGCTTTCTTT
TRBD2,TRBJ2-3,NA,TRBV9,CASSVEGGSSGGIFTDTQYF,TGTGCCAGCAGCGTAGAGGGTGGGTCTAGCGGGGGGATATTCACAGATACGCAGTATTTT
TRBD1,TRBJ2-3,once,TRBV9,CASERTGEADTQYF,TGTGCCAGCGAGAGGACAGGGGAGGCAGATACGCAGTATTTT
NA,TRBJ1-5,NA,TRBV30,CAWSLGGLNQPQHF,TGTGCCTGGAGTCTTGGGGGGTTAAATCAGCCCCAGCATTTT
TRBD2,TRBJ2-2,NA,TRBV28,CASSLSTSGRAGELFF,TGTGCCAGCAGTTTAAGCACTAGCGGGAGGGCCGGGGAGCTGTTTTTT
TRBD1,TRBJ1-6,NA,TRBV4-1,CASSQAGTANSPLHF,TGCGCCAGCAGCCAAGCAGGGACAGCTAATTCACCCCTCCACTTT
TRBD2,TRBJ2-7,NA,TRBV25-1,CATVEWASGSSSYEQYF,TGTGCCACCGTTGAGTGGGCTAGCGGGAGTAGCTCCTACGAGCAGTACTTC
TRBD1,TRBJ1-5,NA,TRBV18,CASSLTGGGNQPQHF,TGTGCCAGCTCCCTTACAGGGGGGGGTAATCAGCCCCAGCATTTT
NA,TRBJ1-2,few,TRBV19,CASSRREPYGYTF,TGTGCCAGTAGTAGGCGGGAACCCTATGGCTACACCTTC
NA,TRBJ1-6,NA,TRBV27,CASSLSGDFGNSPLHF,TGTGCCAGCAGTTTATCAGGGGACTTTGGGAATTCACCCCTCCACTTT
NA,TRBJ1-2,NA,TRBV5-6,CASSNYGKNYGYTF,TGTGCCAGCAGCAACTACGGGAAGAACTATGGCTACACCTTC
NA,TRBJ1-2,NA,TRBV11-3,CASSLVAGEFTGYTF,TGTGCCAGCAGCTTAGTCGCAGGGGAATTCACTGGCTACACCTTC
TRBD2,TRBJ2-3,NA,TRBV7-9,CASSEGLARTDTQYF,TGTGCCAGCAGCGAGGGACTAGCGAGGACAGATACGCAGTATTTT
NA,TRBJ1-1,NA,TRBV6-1,CASSFRLLGGTEAFF,TGTGCCAGCAGTTTTCGACTCCTCGGGGGCACTGAAGCTTTCTTT
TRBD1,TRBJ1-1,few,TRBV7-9,CASSAKGAAGNTEAFF,TGTGCCAGCAGCGCTAAGGGGGCGGCGGGGAACACTGAAGCTTTCTTT
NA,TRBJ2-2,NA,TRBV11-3,CASSFRHTNTGELFF,TGTGCCAGCAGCTTTAGACACACGAACACCGGGGAGCTGTTTTTT
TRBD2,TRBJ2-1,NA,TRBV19,CASSTGLAYYNEQFF,TGTGCCAGTAGCACGGGACTAGCCTACTACAATGAGCAGTTCTTC
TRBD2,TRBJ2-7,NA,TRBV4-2,CASSGLAGGNYEQYF,TGTGCCAGCAGCGGACTAGCGGGGGGGAACTACGAGCAGTACTTC
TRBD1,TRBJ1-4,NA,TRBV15,CATSRDRGLGEKLFF,TGTGCCACCAGCAGAGACAGGGGGCTTGGGGAAAAACTGTTTTTT
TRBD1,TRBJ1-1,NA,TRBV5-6,CASSLGTGRFTEAFF,TGTGCCAGCAGCTTGGGGACAGGGCGCTTCACTGAAGCTTTCTTT
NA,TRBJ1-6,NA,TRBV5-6,CASSLMGGMSSYNSPLHF,TGTGCCAGCAGCTTGATGGGCGGGATGAGCTCCTATAATTCACCCCTCCACTTT
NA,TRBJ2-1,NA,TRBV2,CASSDRTGDNEQFF,TGTGCCAGCAGTGACCGAACGGGAGACAATGAGCAGTTCTTC